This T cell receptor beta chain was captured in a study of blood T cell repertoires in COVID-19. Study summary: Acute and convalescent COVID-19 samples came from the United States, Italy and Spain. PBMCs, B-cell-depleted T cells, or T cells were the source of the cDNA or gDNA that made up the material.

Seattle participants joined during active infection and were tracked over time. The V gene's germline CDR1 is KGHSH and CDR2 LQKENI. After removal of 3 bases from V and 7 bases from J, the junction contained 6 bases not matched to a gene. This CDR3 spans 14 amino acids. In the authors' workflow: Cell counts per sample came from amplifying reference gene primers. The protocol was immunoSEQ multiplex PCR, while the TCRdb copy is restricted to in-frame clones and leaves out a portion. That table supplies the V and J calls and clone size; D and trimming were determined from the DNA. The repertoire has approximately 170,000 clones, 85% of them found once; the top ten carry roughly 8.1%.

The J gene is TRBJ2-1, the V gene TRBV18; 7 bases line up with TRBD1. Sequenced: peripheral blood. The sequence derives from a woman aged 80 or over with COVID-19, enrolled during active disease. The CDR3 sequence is CASSPGTGENEQFF. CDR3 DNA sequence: TGTGCCAGCTCACCCGGAACAGGGGAGAATGAGCAGTTCTTC.